This TCR beta chain was profiled in a study of regulatory dendritic cells for organ transplantation. Study-wide context: Regulatory dendritic cells were monocyte-derived, receiving vitamin D3 on days 0 and 4 and IL-10 on day 4.

In the case of this clone: Its antigen remains unidentified.

Study-wide findings and caveats: Regulatory dendritic cells appeared to expand memory CD8+ clones less than mature ones. Between individuals, the alloreactive memory CD8+ T cell pool differed considerably.

V was clipped by 4 bases and J by 3 bases, with 12 bases between them. Germline loops: CDR1 MNHEY, CDR2 SVGAGI. This CDR3 comprises 15 residues. Sorted T cells were CFSE-labeled and cultured approximately five days with allogeneic regulatory or mature dendritic cells at 1:10. The table came from immunoSEQ multiplex PCR; TCRdb's copy has only in-frame clones and leaves some out. The sample consists of about 20,000 clones, 85% of them appearing once. The chain is built from TRBV6-5 and TRBJ1-4; D is unclear. The specimen sequenced was naive CD4+ T cells from blood cultured with dendritic cells. Specified subset: CD45RA+ naive T cells. The TCR was taken from a human donor in good health. CDR3 sequence: CASSSRTAANEKLFF. The DNA for the CDR3 is TGTGCCAGCAGTTCTAGGACGGCCGCTAATGAAAAACTGTTTTTT.